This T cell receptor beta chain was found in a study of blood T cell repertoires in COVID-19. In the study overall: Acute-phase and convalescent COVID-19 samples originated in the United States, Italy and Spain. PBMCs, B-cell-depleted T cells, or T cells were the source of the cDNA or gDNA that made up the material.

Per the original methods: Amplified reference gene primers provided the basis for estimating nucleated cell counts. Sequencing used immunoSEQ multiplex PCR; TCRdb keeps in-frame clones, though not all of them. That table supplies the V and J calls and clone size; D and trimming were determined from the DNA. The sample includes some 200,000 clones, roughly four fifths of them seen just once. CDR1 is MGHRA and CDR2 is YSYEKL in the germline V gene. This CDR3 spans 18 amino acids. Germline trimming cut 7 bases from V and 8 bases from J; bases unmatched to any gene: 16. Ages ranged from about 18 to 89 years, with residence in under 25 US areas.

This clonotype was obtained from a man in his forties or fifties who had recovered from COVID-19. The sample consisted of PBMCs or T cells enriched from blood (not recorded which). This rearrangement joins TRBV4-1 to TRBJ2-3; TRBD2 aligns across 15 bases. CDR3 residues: CASTSILGTSGRSGTQYF. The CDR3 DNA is TGCGCCAGCACATCAATTTTAGGGACTAGCGGGAGGTCGGGTACGCAGTATTTT.